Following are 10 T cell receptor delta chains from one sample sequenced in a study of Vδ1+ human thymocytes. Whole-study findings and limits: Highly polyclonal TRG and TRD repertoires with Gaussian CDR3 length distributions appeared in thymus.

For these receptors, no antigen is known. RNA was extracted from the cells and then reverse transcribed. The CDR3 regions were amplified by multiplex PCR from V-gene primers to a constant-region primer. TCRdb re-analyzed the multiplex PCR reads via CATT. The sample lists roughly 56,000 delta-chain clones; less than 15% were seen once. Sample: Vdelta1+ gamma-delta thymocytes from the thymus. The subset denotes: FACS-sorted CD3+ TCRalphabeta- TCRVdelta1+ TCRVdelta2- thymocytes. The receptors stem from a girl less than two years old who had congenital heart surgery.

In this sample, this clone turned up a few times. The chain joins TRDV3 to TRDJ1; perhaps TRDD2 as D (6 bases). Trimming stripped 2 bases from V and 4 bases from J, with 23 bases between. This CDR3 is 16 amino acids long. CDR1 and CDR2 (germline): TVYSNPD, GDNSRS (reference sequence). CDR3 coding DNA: TGTGCCTTTTGGTCCTACCCCGTTAGCCCCGACGATAAACTCATCTTT. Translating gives CAFWSYPVSPDDKLIF.

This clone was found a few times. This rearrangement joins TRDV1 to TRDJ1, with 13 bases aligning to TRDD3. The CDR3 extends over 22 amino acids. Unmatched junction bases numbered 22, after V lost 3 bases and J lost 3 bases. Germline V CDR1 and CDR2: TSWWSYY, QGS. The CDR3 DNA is TGTGCTCTTGGGGACCCTCCCCCATACCCTAACGTACTGGGGGATACGTCCGATAAACTCATCTTT. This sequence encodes CALGDPPPYPNVLGDTSDKLIF.

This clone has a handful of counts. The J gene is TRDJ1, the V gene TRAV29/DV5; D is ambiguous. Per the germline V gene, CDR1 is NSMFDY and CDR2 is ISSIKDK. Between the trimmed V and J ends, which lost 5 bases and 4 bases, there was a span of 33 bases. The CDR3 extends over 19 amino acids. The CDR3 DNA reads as TGTGCAGCCCAGATGCACTACAATCCTGCACGTACTAGGTACGATAAACTCATCTTT. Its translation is CAAQMHYNPARTRYDKLIF.

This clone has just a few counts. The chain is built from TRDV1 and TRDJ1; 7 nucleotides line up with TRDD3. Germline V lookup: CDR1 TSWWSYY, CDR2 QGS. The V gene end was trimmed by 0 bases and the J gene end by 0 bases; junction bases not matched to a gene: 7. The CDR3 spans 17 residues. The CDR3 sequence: CALGELNWGSYTDKLIF. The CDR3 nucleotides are TGTGCTCTTGGGGAACTGAACTGGGGTTCGTACACCGATAAACTCATCTTT.

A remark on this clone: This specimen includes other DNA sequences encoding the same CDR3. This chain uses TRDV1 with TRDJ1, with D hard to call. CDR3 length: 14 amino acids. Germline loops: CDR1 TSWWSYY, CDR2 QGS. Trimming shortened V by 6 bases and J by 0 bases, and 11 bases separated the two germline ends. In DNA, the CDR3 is TGTGCTCTTGGTTCCGAATCGTACACCGATAAACTCATCTTT. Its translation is CALGSESYTDKLIF.

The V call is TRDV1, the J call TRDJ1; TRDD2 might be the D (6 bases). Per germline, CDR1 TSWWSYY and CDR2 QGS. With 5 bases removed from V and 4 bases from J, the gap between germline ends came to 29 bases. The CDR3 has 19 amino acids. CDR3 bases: TGTGCTCTTGGGAACCTTCCCCGACCCTCCGCGACCTCCGTCGATAAACTCATCTTT. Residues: CALGNLPRPSATSVDKLIF.

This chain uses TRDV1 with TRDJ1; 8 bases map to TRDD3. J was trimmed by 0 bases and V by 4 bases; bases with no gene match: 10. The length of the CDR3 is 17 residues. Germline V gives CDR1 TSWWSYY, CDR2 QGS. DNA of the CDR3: TGTGCTCTTGGGGCTAAAACTGGGGGCCCCTACACCGATAAACTCATCTTT. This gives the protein CALGAKTGGPYTDKLIF.

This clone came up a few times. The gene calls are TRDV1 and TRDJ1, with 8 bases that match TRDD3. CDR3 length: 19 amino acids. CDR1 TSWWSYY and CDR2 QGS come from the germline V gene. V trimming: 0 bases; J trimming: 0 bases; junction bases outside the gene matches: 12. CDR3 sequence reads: CALGELEVLGGLYTDKLIF. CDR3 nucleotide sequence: TGTGCTCTTGGGGAACTCGAGGTACTGGGGGGCCTATACACCGATAAACTCATCTTT.

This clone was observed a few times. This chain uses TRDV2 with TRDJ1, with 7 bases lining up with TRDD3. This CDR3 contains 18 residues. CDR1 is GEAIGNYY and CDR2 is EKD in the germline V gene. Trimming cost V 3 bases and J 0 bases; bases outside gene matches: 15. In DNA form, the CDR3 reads TGTGCCTGTGACTTTTTGTTTACTGGGGTGTGGTACACCGATAAACTCATCTTT. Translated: CACDFLFTGVWYTDKLIF.

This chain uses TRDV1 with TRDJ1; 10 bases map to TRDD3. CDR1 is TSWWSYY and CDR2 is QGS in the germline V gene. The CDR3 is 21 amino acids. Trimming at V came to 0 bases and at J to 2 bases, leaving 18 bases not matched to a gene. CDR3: CALGELEPNLGDKVGTDKLIF. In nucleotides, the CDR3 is TGTGCTCTTGGGGAACTAGAACCGAACCTGGGGGATAAGGTGGGGACCGATAAACTCATCTTT.